The clone carrying this T cell receptor (beta chain) was counted a single time. In the original workflow: Reference gene primer amplification gave nucleated cell count estimates. Sequenced by immunoSEQ multiplex PCR; TCRdb stores in-frame clones only, minus some. The V and J calls and clone size are taken from that table; D and trimming were inferred from the DNA. The sample lists about 210,000 clones, 88% occurring once. The record originates from a study of blood T cell repertoires in COVID-19. On the study more broadly: Samples of COVID-19 (acute and convalescent) were obtained from the United States, Italy and Spain. T cells, B-cell-depleted T cells, or PBMCs provided the cDNA or gDNA that served as material.

Germline CDR1 reads ENHRY; CDR2 reads SYGVKD. This CDR3 region has 17 residues. V shed 6 bases and J shed 0 bases, with 17 bases lying between them. This sequence originates from an older man with acute or convalescent COVID-19. V gene TRBV10-3 combines with J gene TRBJ2-2; D perhaps matches TRBD2 (6 bases). The specimen sequenced was peripheral blood. CDR3 region: CAIRDKTGTPNTGELFF. DNA for the CDR3: TGTGCCATCAGGGATAAGACCGGGACTCCGAACACCGGGGAGCTGTTTTTT.